This entry describes one T cell receptor beta chain. The sample comes from a study of technical replicates of blood from a handful of donors. Only in-frame clones appear in the TCRdb table, and some are missing; sequencing was by immunoSEQ multiplex PCR. The table shows approximately 79,000 clones, with about 96% occurring only once. CDR1 and CDR2 from the germline V gene are SGHTA and FQGTGA. CDR3 length: 14 residues. Between the trimmed V and J ends, which lost 3 bases and 1 base, there was a span of 9 bases. V gene TRBV7-3 combines with J gene TRBJ1-1; D not certain. The sequence was collected from a human donor in good health. The specimen sequenced was T cells isolated from PBMCs. CDR3 loop: CASSFEEGNTEAFF. The CDR3 coding sequence is TGTGCCAGCAGCTTCGAGGAGGGGAACACTGAAGCTTTCTTT.